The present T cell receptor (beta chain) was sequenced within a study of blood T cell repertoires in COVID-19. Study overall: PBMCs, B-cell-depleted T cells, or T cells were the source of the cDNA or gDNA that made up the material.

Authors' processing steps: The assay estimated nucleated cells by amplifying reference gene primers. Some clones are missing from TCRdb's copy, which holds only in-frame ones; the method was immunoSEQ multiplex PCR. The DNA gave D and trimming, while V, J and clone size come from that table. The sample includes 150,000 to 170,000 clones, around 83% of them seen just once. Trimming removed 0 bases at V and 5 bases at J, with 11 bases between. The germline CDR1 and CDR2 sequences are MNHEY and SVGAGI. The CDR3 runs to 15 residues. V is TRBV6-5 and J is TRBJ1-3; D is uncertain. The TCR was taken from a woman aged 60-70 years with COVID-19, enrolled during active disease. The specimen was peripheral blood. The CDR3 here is CASSYSRVGRNTIYF. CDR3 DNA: TGTGCCAGCAGTTACTCGCGGGTGGGGAGAAACACCATATATTTT.